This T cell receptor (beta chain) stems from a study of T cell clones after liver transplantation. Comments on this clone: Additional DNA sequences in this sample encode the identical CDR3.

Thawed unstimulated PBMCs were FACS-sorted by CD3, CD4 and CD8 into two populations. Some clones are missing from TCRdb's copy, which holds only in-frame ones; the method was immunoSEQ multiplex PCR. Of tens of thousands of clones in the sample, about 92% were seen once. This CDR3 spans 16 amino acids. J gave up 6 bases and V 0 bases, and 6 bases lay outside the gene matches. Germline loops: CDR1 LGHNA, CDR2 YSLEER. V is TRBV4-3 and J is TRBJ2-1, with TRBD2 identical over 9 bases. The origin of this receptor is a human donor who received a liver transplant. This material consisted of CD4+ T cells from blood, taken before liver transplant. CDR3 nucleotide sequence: TGCGCCAGCAGCCAAGATCTCGCGGGAGGGAGCAATGAGCAGTTCTTC. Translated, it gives CASSQDLAGGSNEQFF.